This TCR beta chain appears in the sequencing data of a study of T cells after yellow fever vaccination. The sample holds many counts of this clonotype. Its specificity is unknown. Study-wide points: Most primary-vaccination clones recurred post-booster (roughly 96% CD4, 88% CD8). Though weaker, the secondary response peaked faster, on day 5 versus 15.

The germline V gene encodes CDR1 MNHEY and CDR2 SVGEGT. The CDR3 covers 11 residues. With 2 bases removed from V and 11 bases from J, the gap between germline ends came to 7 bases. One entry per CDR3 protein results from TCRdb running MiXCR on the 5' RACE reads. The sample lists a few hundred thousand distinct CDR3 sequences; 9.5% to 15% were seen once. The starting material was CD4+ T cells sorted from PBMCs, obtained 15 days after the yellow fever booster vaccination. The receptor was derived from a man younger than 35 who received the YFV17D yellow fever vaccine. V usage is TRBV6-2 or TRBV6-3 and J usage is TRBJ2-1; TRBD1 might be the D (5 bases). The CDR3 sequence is CASSYDSKQFF. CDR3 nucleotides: TGTGCCAGCAGTTACGACAGCAAGCAGTTCTTC.